This TCR beta chain was retrieved from a study of graft-versus-host responses after intestinal transplantation. Study results and caveats: Allografts of one patient group, those with graft-donor T cell macrochimerism, had high graft-versus-host to host-versus-graft clonal ratios.

With regard to this clone: Its cognate antigen is unknown.

Trimming stripped 2 bases from V and 8 bases from J, with 12 bases between. The length of the CDR3 is 13 residues. Germline CDR1 reads MNHEY; CDR2 reads SVGAGI. Here immunoSEQ multiplex PCR was the method, and the copy in TCRdb shows in-frame clones only, minus some. This sample has under 150,000 clones, with 85% to 95% found just once. The chain is built from TRBV6-5 and TRBJ2-5; tentatively, D is TRBD2 (6 bases). This specimen consisted of unstimulated CD8+ T cells sorted from spleen or lymph node cells, obtained before intestinal transplant. The TCR sequence derives from a human donor who received an intestinal transplant. The CDR3 nucleotides are TGTGCCAGCAGTTACCGGGGGATGGACACCCAGTACTTC. Amino acid sequence: CASSYRGMDTQYF.